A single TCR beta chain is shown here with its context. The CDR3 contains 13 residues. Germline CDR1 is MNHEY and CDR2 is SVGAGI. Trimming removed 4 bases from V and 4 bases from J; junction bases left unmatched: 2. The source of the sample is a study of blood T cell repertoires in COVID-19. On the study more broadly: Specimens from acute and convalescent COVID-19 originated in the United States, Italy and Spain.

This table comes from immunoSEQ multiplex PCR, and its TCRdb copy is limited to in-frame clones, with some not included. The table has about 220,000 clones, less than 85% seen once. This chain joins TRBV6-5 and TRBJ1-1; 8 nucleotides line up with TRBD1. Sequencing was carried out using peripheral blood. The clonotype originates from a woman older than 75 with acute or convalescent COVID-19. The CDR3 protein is CASSSGQGTEAFF. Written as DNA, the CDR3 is TGTGCCAGCAGTTCCGGACAGGGCACTGAAGCTTTCTTT.